The subject of this entry is one TCR beta chain. Its antigen is undetermined. Per germline, CDR1 LNHDA and CDR2 SQIVND (reference sequence). CDR3 length: 13 residues. Trimming took 5 bases from V and 11 from J, leaving 15 bases between them. Profiled with immunoSEQ multiplex PCR; TCRdb holds only in-frame clones, not every one. The sample has millions of clones; over 85% are singletons. The data were obtained in a study of shared clonotypes between healthy human individuals. Study-wide results and caveats: It was observed that roughly 5.1% of naive CD4 clonotypes were shared across four donors.

J is TRBJ2-2 and V is TRBV19; perhaps TRBD1 as D (5 bases). The receptor was derived from a man younger than 35 in good health. Sequenced: naive CD4+ T cells sorted from blood. Described subset: CD45RA+ positively selected. The CDR3 coding sequence is TGTGCCAGTAGTTCCAGGGCCGGGTTTGAGCTGTTTTTT. Translated: CASSSRAGFELFF.